This entry is about one TCR beta chain. The final CDR3 position lacks the conserved phenylalanine or tryptophan, pointing to a likely read error. Because the CDR3's place on the DNA is in doubt, the DNA is left out and the CDR3 is given as listed by TCRdb. This sample was included in a study of blood T cell repertoires in COVID-19. About the research overall: COVID-19 samples from acute and convalescent phases originated in the United States, Italy and Spain.

Germline values: CDR1 MDHEN, CDR2 SYDVKM. Termini included, the CDR3 measures 13 amino acids. Sequencing used immunoSEQ multiplex PCR; TCRdb keeps in-frame clones, though not all of them. The table has about 490,000 clones, 70% to 90% seen once. The sample taken for sequencing was peripheral blood. The rearrangement links TRBV28 to TRBJ1-1; the table's D call TRBD1 went unverified against the DNA. This clonotype was obtained from a human donor in a cohort sampled during active COVID-19. CDR3 loop: CASSFEGASRKIV.